Each of the 23 T cell receptor beta chains below was sequenced from the same sample in a study of cytomegalovirus exposure and HLA in healthy donors. Primers included in the PCR were 60 Vbeta and 13 Jbeta primers. The assay was immunoSEQ multiplex PCR, and TCRdb's table has in-frame clones only and misses some. The repertoire consists of under 150,000 clones, with around a tenth occurring once and the leading ten covering over 1.5%. Source material: PBMCs. The receptors derive from a male donor in good health and CMV-seronegative.

The chain carries TRBV7-9 and TRBJ2-1; TRBD2 is a possible D gene (5 bases). The CDR3 length is 14 residues. V gave up 1 base and J gave up 14 bases, with 18 bases separating them. Germline CDR1 reads SEHNR; CDR2 reads FQNEAQ (reference sequence). CDR3: CASSLGRSNPEEFF. CDR3 sequence (DNA): TGTGCCAGCAGCTTAGGGAGGTCCAACCCAGAGGAGTTCTTC.

The chain is built from TRBV7-9 and TRBJ2-3, with TRBD1 identical over 7 bases. CDR1 SEHNR and CDR2 FQNEAQ come from the germline V gene (reference sequence). The CDR3 has 15 amino acids. Trimming removed 5 bases from V and 0 bases from J; junction bases left unmatched: 5. The CDR3 loop reads CASSIGTDSTDTQYF. The CDR3 DNA reads TGTGCCAGCAGCATCGGGACAGATAGCACAGATACGCAGTATTTT. The variable domain in full, completed from reference TRBV7-9 and TRBJ2-3, reads DTGVSQNPRHKITKRGQNVTFRCDPISEHNRLYWYRQTLGQGPEFLTYFQNEAQLEKSRLLSDRFSAERPKGSFSTLEIQRTEQGDSAMYLCASSIGTDSTDTQYFGPGTRLTVL.

This chain uses TRBV7-9 with TRBJ2-1, with TRBD2 matching over 9 bases. Looked up from germline, CDR1 is SEHNR and CDR2 is FQNEAQ (reference sequence). The CDR3 contains 16 residues. Unmatched junction bases numbered 8, after V lost 5 bases and J lost 3 bases. CDR3 in DNA: TGTGCCAGCAGCCCCCGGACTAGCGCGAACTACAATGAGCAGTTCTTC. It encodes CASSPRTSANYNEQFF.

This sequence joins TRBV6-5 and TRBJ1-2, with D unclear. Trimming took off 6 bases at V and 4 bases at J, with 12 bases between the two ends. In germline, CDR1 is MNHEY, CDR2 SVGAGI. The CDR3 consists of 13 residues. In DNA, the CDR3 is TGTGCCAGCAGACCACCAGGTTCCTATGGCTACACCTTC. It specifies CASRPPGSYGYTF.

V gene TRBV5-8 combines with J gene TRBJ2-7; a weak D match, TRBD2 (6 bases). V gave up 6 bases and J gave up 4 bases, with 11 bases separating them. The germline V gene has CDR1 SGHTS and CDR2 YDEGEE. This CDR3 has 12 residues. The CDR3 is CASTWDFYEQYF. The CDR3 DNA follows: TGTGCCAGCACCTGGGACTTTTACGAGCAGTACTTC.

This clone was seen a handful of times. The V and J genes are TRBV6-6 and TRBJ1-1, with D perhaps TRBD1 (6 bases). Trimming shortened V by 6 bases and J by 3 bases, and 17 bases separated the two germline ends. The CDR3 is 15 amino acids. Germline loops: CDR1 MNHNY, CDR2 SVGAGI (reference sequence). CDR3 sequence reads: CASSAPTGLYTEAFF. For the CDR3, the DNA is TGTGCCAGCAGCGCACCTACAGGGTTGTACACTGAAGCTTTCTTT.

This chain uses TRBV5-1 with TRBJ2-7; D remains ambiguous. Trimming pared 2 bases from V and 6 bases from J, leaving 15 bases between. Germline CDR1 reads SGHRS; CDR2 reads YFSETQ. The CDR3 totals 14 residues. The DNA of the CDR3 is TGCGCCAGCAGCTTCCTGCCTGCCTCGGGCGAGCAGTACTTC. Amino acid sequence: CASSFLPASGEQYF.

This clone occurred a few times. The V and J genes are TRBV6-5 and TRBJ1-1; maybe TRBD1 (6 bases). There are 15 residues in the CDR3. Trimming removed 6 bases at V and 3 bases at J, with 17 bases between. Germline CDR1 MNHEY, CDR2 SVGAGI. CDR3 in amino acids: CASSPQGFWDTEAFF. The CDR3 DNA is TGTGCCAGCAGCCCACAGGGCTTTTGGGACACTGAAGCTTTCTTT.

CDR3 in amino acids: CASRLLRGGYYEQYF. DNA of the CDR3: TGTGCCAGCAGACTCCTCCGGGGGGGCTACTACGAGCAGTACTTC. The rearrangement joins TRBV28 to TRBJ2-7; TRBD2 aligns across 8 bases. CDR3 length equals 15 residues. The V segment lost 6 bases and the J segment 3 bases; nucleotides outside the gene matches: 10. Germline V CDR1 and CDR2: MDHEN, SYDVKM.

V gene TRBV18 combines with J gene TRBJ1-6; D is unresolved. Germline-derived CDR1 and CDR2 are KGHSH and LQKENI. This CDR3 region has 12 residues. V was pared by 6 bases and J by 10 bases, with 10 bases between. The CDR3 reads CASSQEDSPLHF. The CDR3 DNA is TGTGCCAGCTCCCAGGAGGACTCACCCCTCCACTTT.

The CDR3 region is CASSVNVGRLYGYTF. The CDR3 DNA reads TGTGCCAGCAGTGTAAATGTGGGCAGATTATATGGCTACACCTTC. The chain is built from TRBV6-1 and TRBJ1-2; no definite D call. The CDR3 runs to 15 residues. The ends were cut back, 4 bases at V and 5 bases at J, with 17 bases in the middle. The germline V gene encodes CDR1 MNHNS and CDR2 SASEGT.

This clone showed up just a few times. The chain carries TRBV6-6 and TRBJ1-5, with D perhaps matching TRBD1 (6 bases). V was shortened by 6 bases and J by 3 bases, with 12 bases between the two germline ends. The CDR3 is made up of 14 amino acids. Germline assignment: CDR1 MNHNY and CDR2 SVGAGI (reference sequence). The CDR3, as DNA: TGTGCCAGCAGAAAGGACAGCCCCAATCAGCCCCAGCATTTT. This sequence encodes CASRKDSPNQPQHF.

The chain couples TRBV29-1 to TRBJ2-7, with D unresolved. The CDR3 sequence is 11 residues long. Germline loops: CDR1 SQVTM, CDR2 ANQGSEA. Trimming shortened V by 3 bases and J by 3 bases, and 6 bases separated the two germline ends. The CDR3 reads CSVEADYEQYF. CDR3 nucleotide sequence: TGCAGCGTTGAGGCGGACTACGAGCAGTACTTC.

This clone showed up just a few times. The J gene is TRBJ2-7, the V gene TRBV6-5, with TRBD2 identical over 7 bases. The V segment lost 6 bases and the J segment 6 bases; nucleotides outside the gene matches: 8. This CDR3 contains 13 residues. Germline lookup yields CDR1 MNHEY and CDR2 SVGAGI. CDR3 sequence (DNA): TGTGCCAGCAGGGTCCCGGGAGGCACCGAGCAGTACTTC. Its protein is CASRVPGGTEQYF.

This clone was detected a few times. The gene calls are TRBV2 and TRBJ2-1, with 9 bases lining up with TRBD1. Trimming cost V 4 bases and J 4 bases; bases outside gene matches: 5. The CDR3 has 15 residues. Germline V gene lookup returns CDR1 SNHLY and CDR2 FYNNEI. CDR3 DNA: TGTGCCAGCAGTGCCTACAGGGGGCAATACAATGAGCAGTTCTTC. This encodes CASSAYRGQYNEQFF.

The rearrangement joins TRBV6-5 to TRBJ2-2; no definite D call. This CDR3 comprises 14 residues. V lost 2 bases, J lost 4 bases, and 8 bases lay in between. Germline CDR1 and CDR2: MNHEY and SVGAGI. CDR3 residues: CASSYPSGTGELFF. CDR3 coding DNA: TGTGCCAGCAGTTACCCCAGTGGCACCGGGGAGCTGTTTTTT.

The sample holds a few counts of this clone. V is TRBV7-9 and J is TRBJ2-7, with D tentatively TRBD2 (6 bases). The CDR3 loop spans 13 amino acids. The germline CDR1 and CDR2 sequences are SEHNR and FQNEAQ (reference sequence). V dropped 4 bases and J dropped 4 bases, with 11 bases sitting between them. The CDR3 DNA follows: TGTGCCAGCAGCTCTCAACTAGCTTACGAGCAGTACTTC. It specifies CASSSQLAYEQYF.

The chain links TRBV6-6 to TRBJ2-7; possibly TRBD1 for D (6 bases). The CDR3 is 15 amino acids. Germline V gene sequence: CDR1 MNHNY, CDR2 SVGAGI (reference sequence). V was clipped by 5 bases and J by 1 base, with 15 bases between them. The DNA of the CDR3 is TGTGCCAGCAGTGGGACACCCCCGTTATCCTACGAGCAGTACTTC. This codes for CASSGTPPLSYEQYF.

This clone was seen a few times. The chain employs TRBV7-2 and TRBJ1-3; no firm D call. CDR1 and CDR2 from the germline V gene are SGHTA and FQGNSA. This CDR3 is built from 16 residues. V lost 1 base, J lost 2 bases, and 12 bases lay in between. CDR3 residues: CASSLESEGAGNTIYF. The CDR3 DNA follows: TGTGCCAGCAGCTTAGAGTCTGAGGGAGCTGGAAACACCATATATTTT.

The rearrangement links TRBV6-6 to TRBJ1-2; possibly TRBD1 for D (5 bases). This CDR3 region has 11 residues. Trimming stripped 7 bases from V and 5 bases from J, with 8 bases between. Germline V lookup: CDR1 MNHNY, CDR2 SVGAGI (reference sequence). The DNA of the CDR3 is TGTGCCAGCACCCCAGGGTATGGCTACACCTTC. Translated, it gives CASTPGYGYTF.

This clone came up once. This sequence joins TRBV18 and TRBJ1-3; tentatively, D is TRBD1 (5 bases). With 1 base removed from V and 2 bases from J, the gap between germline ends came to 6 bases. CDR1 is KGHSH and CDR2 is LQKENI in the germline V gene. The CDR3 is made up of 14 amino acids. As DNA, the CDR3 is TGTGCCAGCTCACCACAGGGGCCTGGAAACACCATATATTTT. Its translation: CASSPQGPGNTIYF. Drawing the rest from reference TRBV18 and TRBJ1-3, the complete variable domain is NAGVMQNPRHLVRRRGQEARLRCSPMKGHSHVYWYRQLPEEGLKFMVYLQKENIIDESGMPKERFSAEFPKEGPSILRIQQVVRGDSAAYFCASSPQGPGNTIYFGEGSWLTVV.

This clone was detected only a few times. V gene TRBV5-1 combines with J gene TRBJ2-1; possible D gene TRBD2, 5 bases. CDR1 is SGHRS, CDR2 YFSETQ, per germline. The V and J ends lost 0 bases and 5 bases respectively, with 12 bases between them. The CDR3 runs 15 residues. DNA of the CDR3: TGCGCCAGCAGCTTGGGGCTGAGGGTCAACAATGAGCAGTTCTTC. Its translation is CASSLGLRVNNEQFF. The whole variable domain, filled in from reference TRBV5-1 and TRBJ2-1, reads KAGVTQTPRYLIKTRGQQVTLSCSPISGHRSVSWYQQTPGQGLQFLFEYFSETQRNKGNFPGRFSGRQFSNSRSEMNVSTLELGDSALYLCASSLGLRVNNEQFFGPGTRLTVL.

The chain employs TRBV4-3 and TRBJ2-6, with 7 bases fitting TRBD1. V dropped 0 bases and J dropped 4; count of bases not matched to a gene: 3. CDR3 length equals 16 residues. From germline, CDR1 is LGHNA and CDR2 YSLEER. CDR3 nucleotides: TGCGCCAGCAGCCAAGATAGGGGGCTGGGGGCCAACGTCCTGACTTTC. Its protein is CASSQDRGLGANVLTF.